Following are 19 T cell receptor beta chains from one sample sequenced in a study of cytomegalovirus exposure and HLA in healthy donors. Amplification used 60 Vbeta primers and 13 Jbeta primers. Here immunoSEQ multiplex PCR was the method, and the copy in TCRdb shows in-frame clones only, minus some. Seen in this sample are 190,000 or so clones; the ten most common clones hold almost 0.75%. Sequenced material: PBMCs. These receptors were obtained from a boy between 10 and 17 years old in good health and CMV-seronegative.

The rearrangement joins TRBV4-1 to TRBJ1-3, with D hard to call. The CDR3 is made up of 14 amino acids. V lost 4 bases, J lost 0 bases, and 7 bases lay in between. Germline CDR1 and CDR2: MGHRA and YSYEKL. CDR3 sequence (DNA): TGCGCCAGCAGCCGCGGGGACTCTGGAAACACCATATATTTT. It translates to CASSRGDSGNTIYF.

The rearrangement uses TRBV2 and TRBJ1-5, with TRBD1 matching over 7 bases. Germline V gene data show CDR1 as SNHLY and CDR2 as FYNNEI. The J segment lost 0 bases and the V segment lost 6 bases, leaving 5 bases of the junction unmatched. CDR3 size: 15 residues. The CDR3 coding sequence is TGTGCCAGCAGGGAGGGGACAGTTAGCAATCAGCCCCAGCATTTT. Translating it yields CASREGTVSNQPQHF.

The chain combines TRBV29-1 with TRBJ1-1, with TRBD1 as a possible D gene (5 bases). Germline CDR1 is SQVTM and CDR2 is ANQGSEA. V was clipped by 4 bases and J by 1 base, with 16 bases between them. This CDR3 is built from 15 residues. In nucleotides, the CDR3 is TGCAGCGTTGGGGGGGGTACAGTAGGGAACACTGAAGCTTTCTTT. Its translation is CSVGGGTVGNTEAFF. The variable domain in full, completed from reference TRBV29-1 and TRBJ1-1, reads SAVISQKPSRDICQRGTSLTIQCQVDSQVTMMFWYRQQPGQSLTLIATANQGSEATYESGFVIDKFPISRPNLTFSTLTVSNMSPEDSSIYLCSVGGGTVGNTEAFFGQGTRLTVV.

The chain carries TRBV27 and TRBJ2-3, with 7 positions matching TRBD1. CDR1 and CDR2 from the germline V gene are MNHEY and SMNVEV (reference sequence). The CDR3 spans 16 residues. The V and J ends lost 0 bases and 5 bases, in that order; junction bases with no gene match: 8. CDR3 protein: CASSLSSQGVKDTQYF. The CDR3, as DNA: TGTGCCAGCAGTTTATCGAGCCAGGGGGTTAAAGATACGCAGTATTTT.

V usage is TRBV6-5 and J usage is TRBJ1-1; D perhaps matches TRBD1 (6 bases). CDR1 and CDR2 from the germline V gene are MNHEY and SVGAGI. V was cut by 7 bases and J by 1 base, with 16 bases left in between. The CDR3 has 15 residues. The CDR3 DNA reads as TGTGCCAGCACCGAACCGAGGACAGCGAACACTGAAGCTTTCTTT. Protein sequence: CASTEPRTANTEAFF.

The rearrangement links TRBV2 to TRBJ1-2; the match to TRBD1 covers 11 bases. The CDR3 has 18 amino acids. V dropped 3 bases and J dropped 4; count of bases not matched to a gene: 13. Looked up from germline, CDR1 is SNHLY and CDR2 is FYNNEI. DNA for the CDR3: TGTGCCAGCAGTGATAGAGAGGGACAGGGGGTATACGGCTATGGCTACACCTTC. It specifies CASSDREGQGVYGYGYTF.

This rearrangement joins TRBV7-2 to TRBJ2-3; a possible D gene is TRBD2 (5 bases). Trimming removed 6 bases from V and 1 base from J, with 8 bases in between. CDR3 length: 13 residues. The germline V gene encodes CDR1 SGHTA and CDR2 FQGNSA. The CDR3: CASRNGGTDTQYF. DNA for the CDR3: TGTGCCAGCAGAAACGGGGGCACAGATACGCAGTATTTT. Using reference TRBV7-2 and TRBJ2-3 for the parts outside the CDR3, the full variable domain is GAGVSQSPSNKVTEKGKDVELRCDPISGHTALYWYRQSLGQGLEFLIYFQGNSAPDKSGLPSDRFSAERTGGSVSTLTIQRTQQEDSAVYLCASRNGGTDTQYFGPGTRLTVL.

The chain has TRBV7-9 and TRBJ2-3, with 9 bases fitting TRBD1. CDR1 is SEHNR and CDR2 is FQNEAQ in the germline V gene (reference sequence). This CDR3 is built from 15 residues. Trimming cost V 5 bases and J 4 bases; bases outside gene matches: 7. The CDR3 DNA is TGTGCCAGCAGCCCTGGGACAGGGATTCCAGATACGCAGTATTTT. Its translation is CASSPGTGIPDTQYF.

The chain recombines TRBV11-2 with TRBJ1-1; the D is unclear. The CDR3 is 17 residues long. Germline-derived CDR1 and CDR2 are SGHAT and FQNNGV. Trimming cost V 7 bases and J 5 bases, with 26 bases left between them. The CDR3 here is CASISLDLGSRDTEAFF. In DNA form, the CDR3 reads TGTGCCAGCATCTCATTGGATCTAGGGAGTCGGGATACTGAAGCTTTCTTT.

The chain joins TRBV7-9 to TRBJ1-2; TRBD1 matches 7 bases. The CDR3 is 16 amino acids. Unmatched junction bases numbered 12, after V lost 4 bases and J lost 4 bases. Germline values: CDR1 SEHNR, CDR2 FQNEAQ (reference sequence). CDR3 region: CASSSNLGGQIYGYTF. The CDR3 DNA follows: TGTGCCAGCAGCTCTAACCTGGGGGGACAGATCTATGGCTACACCTTC.

V usage is TRBV6-5 and J usage is TRBJ1-2; tentatively, D is TRBD1 (6 bases). This CDR3 region has 13 residues. V lost 2 bases and J 8 bases, leaving 12 bases between the germline ends. Germline assignment: CDR1 MNHEY and CDR2 SVGAGI. DNA for the CDR3: TGTGCCAGCAGTTACATTAACAGGGAGGGCTACACCTTC. Its translation is CASSYINREGYTF.

This sequence joins TRBV20-1 and TRBJ2-7; D is unresolved. The CDR3 contains 11 residues. Trimming took 6 bases from V and 7 from J, leaving 13 bases between them. Germline V gives CDR1 DFQATT, CDR2 SNEGSKA (reference sequence). CDR3 sequence (DNA): TGCAGTGCCACCAACTCGAGGGAGCAGTACTTC. Translation gives CSATNSREQYF.

CDR3 nucleotides: TGTGCCAGCAGCTCCCATCAGCGGGACGATACGCAGTATTTT. As protein: CASSSHQRDDTQYF. The chain couples TRBV7-2 to TRBJ2-3; 7 bases line up with TRBD2. CDR1 is SGHTA, CDR2 FQGNSA, per germline. This CDR3 is built from 14 residues. J lost 6 bases, V lost 4 bases, and 7 bases had no gene match.

This chain uses TRBV7-3 with TRBJ1-2; 10 nucleotides match TRBD1. Looked up from germline, CDR1 is SGHTA and CDR2 is FQGTGA. This CDR3 spans 13 amino acids. The V segment lost 2 bases and the J segment 13 bases; nucleotides outside the gene matches: 7. The DNA for the CDR3 is TGTGCCAGCAGCTTAGCCCAGGGACAGGGGCGCACCTTC. Residues: CASSLAQGQGRTF.

The chain has TRBV27 and TRBJ1-6; D remains ambiguous. V was trimmed by 5 bases and J by 14 bases, leaving 13 bases between them. Per germline, CDR1 MNHEY and CDR2 SMNVEV (reference sequence). The CDR3 extends over 12 amino acids. CDR3 nucleotides: TGTGCCAGCAGTCCGTCTCGGGGTACCCTCCACTTT. Translating gives CASSPSRGTLHF.

The chain carries TRBV9 and TRBJ1-2; 9 bases agree with TRBD1. CDR1 and CDR2 (germline): SGDLS, YYNGEE. Trimming took 3 bases from V and 7 from J; bases not matched to a gene: 7. The CDR3 totals 14 residues. The CDR3 region has the DNA TGTGCCAGCAGCGCCGCCGGGACAGGGTTTGGCTACACCTTC. Its translation is CASSAAGTGFGYTF.

The rearrangement uses TRBV10-3 and TRBJ1-5, with 12 bases lining up with TRBD1. The CDR3 is 14 residues long. The V gene end was trimmed by 6 bases and the J gene end by 6 bases; junction bases not matched to a gene: 3. CDR1 and CDR2 from the germline V gene are ENHRY and SYGVKD. CDR3 bases: TGTGCCATCAGGGGGACAGGGGGCAGTCAGCCCCAGCATTTT. Protein sequence: CAIRGTGGSQPQHF.

The CDR3 loop is CASSFRTGEAFF. The CDR3 coding sequence is TGTGCCAGCAGTTTCCGGACAGGCGAAGCTTTCTTT. The V gene is TRBV27, the J gene TRBJ1-1, with TRBD1 matching over 7 bases. The CDR3 totals 12 residues. Germline assignment: CDR1 MNHEY and CDR2 SMNVEV (reference sequence). J lost 8 bases, V lost 3 bases, and 3 bases had no gene match.

The rearrangement uses TRBV9 and TRBJ1-1; 8 bases match TRBD1. Trimming cost V 4 bases and J 3 bases; bases outside gene matches: 5. The CDR3 has 14 amino acids. Per germline, CDR1 SGDLS and CDR2 YYNGEE. This chain's CDR3 is CASSPGQAYTEAFF. CDR3 DNA: TGTGCCAGCAGCCCGGGACAGGCCTACACTGAAGCTTTCTTT.